A single sample is the source of the 17 T cell receptor beta chains below, sequenced in a study of Graves' ophthalmopathy and Graves' hyperthyroidism. The sequenced template was RNA, covering the TCR beta CDR3 region. A first-round RT-PCR used HTBI primers, followed by a second-round multiplex PCR. One entry per CDR3 protein results from TCRdb running MiXCR on the multiplex PCR reads. The sample has about 390,000 distinct CDR3 sequences; 15% are singletons. Sequencing was done on a sample of peripheral blood. The receptors were gathered from a woman aged 18-29 years with stable Graves' hyperthyroidism.

This clonotype was detected ten times or more. The rearrangement uses TRBV6-5 and TRBJ1-2; 12 bases match TRBD1. Germline V gene data show CDR1 as MNHEY and CDR2 as SVGAGI. This CDR3 region has 17 residues. Unmatched junction bases numbered 12, after V lost 2 bases and J lost 8 bases. The DNA of the CDR3 is TGTGCCAGCAGTTACGAGTTCGCCGGGACAGGGGGCGAAGGCTACACCTTC. As protein: CASSYEFAGTGGEGYTF.

This clonotype was seen repeatedly, ten times or more. The CDR3 is CASTSAASQETQYF. CDR3 in DNA: TGTGCCAGCACGTCAGCCGCTTCCCAAGAGACCCAGTACTTC. The rearrangement joins TRBV2 to TRBJ2-5; D not resolved. Germline CDR1 reads SNHLY; CDR2 reads FYNNEI. Trimming removed 7 bases at V and 1 base at J, with 13 bases between. CDR3 size: 14 residues.

This clonotype has a handful of counts. A clone one base away is much larger, so this may be a read error. The rearrangement joins TRBV20-1 to TRBJ1-1; the D gene is possibly TRBD1 (6 bases). Germline CDR1 DFQATT, CDR2 SNEGSKA (reference sequence). CDR3 size: 15 residues. DNA for the CDR3: TGCAGTCCTGGGGCAGTGGGGGCCCTAGCACATGAAGCTTGCTTT. This translates into CSPGAVGALAHEACF.

This clonotype was detected ten times or more. V usage is TRBV2 and J usage is TRBJ1-1, with D maybe TRBD1 (6 bases). The CDR3 consists of 16 residues. CDR1 is SNHLY, CDR2 FYNNEI, per germline. Deletions cut 4 bases from V and 0 bases from J, with 15 bases between. This CDR3 is CASSGTVGILNTEAFF. CDR3 sequence (DNA): TGTGCCAGCAGTGGGACAGTAGGCATTTTGAACACTGAAGCTTTCTTT.

Worth noting for this clonotype: This may arise from a read error, as a much more abundant clone is one base away. The chain carries TRBV6-1 and TRBJ2-6; 7 bases are a match to TRBD1. Germline V gene data show CDR1 as MNHNS and CDR2 as SASEGT. The CDR3 has 16 residues. The CDR3 region has the DNA TGTGCCAGCAAGGGACAGTTCTCCGCTGGGGCCTACGTCCTGACTTTC. Translated: CASKGQFSAGAYVLTF.

This clonotype was counted a few times. The J gene is TRBJ2-5, the V gene TRBV19; 9 bases agree with TRBD1. Germline lookup yields CDR1 LNHDA and CDR2 SQIVND (reference sequence). V was clipped by 5 bases and J by 4 bases; unmatched bases: 8. This CDR3 is built from 15 residues. For the CDR3, the DNA is TGTGCCAGTAGTCCGAAACAGGGGGCTCGAGAGACCCAGTACTTC. Its translation: CASSPKQGARETQYF.

This clonotype was counted at least ten times. The gene calls are TRBV20-1 and TRBJ1-2; D ambiguous. This CDR3 region has 12 residues. Germline CDR1 DFQATT, CDR2 SNEGSKA (reference sequence). Trimming left V 3 bases short and J 4 bases short, with 9 bases between. The CDR3 bases are TGCAGTGCTAGTAGCAGCCCCTATGGCTACACCTTC. Translation: CSASSSPYGYTF.

This clonotype was observed at least ten times. The chain combines TRBV29-1 with TRBJ1-1; D remains ambiguous. Germline CDR1 is SQVTM and CDR2 is ANQGSEA. Trimming removed 0 bases at V and 8 bases at J, with 13 bases between. The CDR3 is 13 amino acids. The CDR3 bases are TGCAGCGTTGAAGATCCACCGACCCCGGAAGCTTTCTTT. It specifies CSVEDPPTPEAFF.

This clonotype was detected many times. The chain has TRBV2 and TRBJ1-2; D is undetermined. V dropped 6 bases and J dropped 5 bases, with 13 bases sitting between them. In germline, CDR1 is SNHLY, CDR2 FYNNEI. CDR3 length: 13 amino acids. The CDR3 nucleotides are TGTGCCAGCAGCGCCGGCGGAGGGTATGGCTACACCTTC. It yields the protein CASSAGGGYGYTF.

This clonotype has ten or more counts. The rearrangement uses TRBV7-9 and TRBJ2-5, with TRBD2 identical over 11 bases. Germline loops: CDR1 SEHNR, CDR2 FQNEAQ (reference sequence). The trim removed 4 bases at V and 2 bases at J, leaving 6 bases unmatched. CDR3 length: 16 amino acids. CDR3 DNA: TGTGCCAGCAGCTCTGTGACTAGCGGGGAACAAGAGACCCAGTACTTC. Protein product: CASSSVTSGEQETQYF.

This clonotype showed up many times. DNA for the CDR3: TGTGCCACCCGAACAGGGGGCAGGGATTCACCCCTCCACTTT. It yields the protein CATRTGGRDSPLHF. The rearrangement links TRBV15 to TRBJ1-6; 9 nucleotides agree with TRBD1. Trimming took 8 bases from V and 8 from J; bases not matched to a gene: 7. CDR3 length: 14 residues. Germline CDR1 and CDR2: LNHNV and YYDKDF (reference sequence).

This clonotype appeared many times. This chain connects TRBV10-2 to TRBJ1-1, with TRBD1 identical over 7 bases. Germline CDR1 WSHSY, CDR2 SAAADI. The J segment lost 4 bases and the V segment lost 7 bases, leaving 9 bases of the junction unmatched. The CDR3 totals 14 residues. The CDR3 spells CASTPQGWVTEAFF. For the CDR3, the DNA is TGCGCCAGCACCCCACAGGGGTGGGTCACTGAAGCTTTCTTT.

This clonotype has ten or more counts. The J gene is TRBJ2-7, the V gene TRBV5-1, with unresolved D. Germline CDR1 and CDR2: SGHRS and YFSETQ. The length of the CDR3 is 13 residues. V lost 5 bases and J 3 bases, leaving 12 bases between the germline ends. The CDR3 DNA is TGCGCCAGCAGTGAGTTACAGAGCTACGAGCAGTACTTC. Translating it yields CASSELQSYEQYF.

Many counts were recorded for this clonotype. The rearrangement uses TRBV6-1 and TRBJ2-5, with unresolved D. The germline gives CDR1 MNHNS, CDR2 SASEGT. The V end was cut by 5 bases, the J end by 2 bases, with 3 bases between. This CDR3 has 11 residues. Here the CDR3 DNA reads TGTGCCAGCAGTAAACAAGAGACCCAGTACTTC. Its protein is CASSKQETQYF.

This clonotype has ten or more counts. The rearrangement joins TRBV6-4 to TRBJ1-1; 9 bases agree with TRBD1. Germline CDR1 is MRHNA and CDR2 is SNTAGT. This CDR3 region has 14 residues. After removal of 6 bases from V and 5 bases from J, the junction contained 7 bases not matched to a gene. CDR3 coding DNA: TGTGCCAGCAGGGGGAGGACAGGGGCTACTGAAGCTTTCTTT. Its translation: CASRGRTGATEAFF.

This clonotype was recorded many times. The gene calls are TRBV6-1 and TRBJ2-4, with TRBD2 matching 11 bases. The CDR3 covers 15 residues. Germline V lookup: CDR1 MNHNS, CDR2 SASEGT. Trimming removed 6 bases from V and 1 base from J; junction bases left unmatched: 2. The CDR3 coding sequence is TGTGCCAGCAGAGCTAGCGGGGGGGCCAAAAACATTCAGTACTTC. It encodes CASRASGGAKNIQYF.

This clonotype has at least ten counts. V is TRBV12-3 or TRBV12-4 and J is TRBJ1-2, with TRBD1 matching 7 bases. Losses at the gene ends were 2 bases for V and 6 bases for J; bases not matched to a gene: 6. The CDR3 runs to 14 residues. Written as DNA, the CDR3 is TGTGCCAGCAGTTTACAACAGGGGACCCATGGCTACACCTTC. The encoded protein is CASSLQQGTHGYTF.